This T cell receptor (beta chain) was retrieved from a study of blood T cell repertoires in COVID-19. Study-wide context: Sample material is recorded as cDNA or gDNA derived from T cells, B-cell-depleted T cells, or PBMCs.

Study processing details: Amplified reference gene primers provided the basis for estimating nucleated cell counts. The repertoire was sequenced with immunoSEQ multiplex PCR; TCRdb's copy has only in-frame clones and lacks some. From that table come the V and J calls and clone size; the DNA was used to work out D and trimming. The data contain around 200,000 clones, roughly nine tenths of them singletons. The CDR3 is 16 amino acids. V was pared by 6 bases and J by 10 bases, with 13 bases of the junction left unmatched. Per germline, CDR1 LNHDA and CDR2 SQIVND (reference sequence). This clone has only a few counts.

Sequenced sample: peripheral blood. The TCR was taken from a man aged 65 to 85 with active or convalescent COVID-19. The rearrangement joins TRBV19 to TRBJ1-6; TRBD1 matches 9 bases. The CDR3 nucleotides are TGTGCCAGTAGCCAACAGGGGGCAAATCTCAGATCACCCCTCCACTTT. Encoded protein: CASSQQGANLRSPLHF.